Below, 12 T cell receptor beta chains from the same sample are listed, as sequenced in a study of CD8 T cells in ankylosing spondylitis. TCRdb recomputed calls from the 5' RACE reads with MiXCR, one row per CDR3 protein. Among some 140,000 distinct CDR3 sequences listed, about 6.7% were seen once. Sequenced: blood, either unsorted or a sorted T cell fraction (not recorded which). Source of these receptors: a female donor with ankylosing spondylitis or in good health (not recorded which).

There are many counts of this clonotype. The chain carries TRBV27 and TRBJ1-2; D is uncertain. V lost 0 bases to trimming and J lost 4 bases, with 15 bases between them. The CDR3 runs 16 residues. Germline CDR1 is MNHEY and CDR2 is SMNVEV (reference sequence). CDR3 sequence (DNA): TGTGCCAGCAGTTTATCGGGGTCAGGAGCGGGCTATGGCTACACCTTC. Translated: CASSLSGSGAGYGYTF.

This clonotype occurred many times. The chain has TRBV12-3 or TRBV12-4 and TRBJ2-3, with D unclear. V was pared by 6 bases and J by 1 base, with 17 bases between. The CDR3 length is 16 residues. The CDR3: CASSPRASRGTDTQYF. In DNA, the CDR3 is TGTGCCAGCAGCCCCCGGGCCAGTAGGGGCACAGATACGCAGTATTTT.

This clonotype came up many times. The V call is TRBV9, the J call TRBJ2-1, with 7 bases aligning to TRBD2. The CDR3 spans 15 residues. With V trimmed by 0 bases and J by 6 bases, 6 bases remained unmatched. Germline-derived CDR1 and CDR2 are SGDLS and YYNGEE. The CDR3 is CASSVEERGVNEQFF. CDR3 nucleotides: TGTGCCAGCAGCGTAGAGGAGCGGGGTGTCAATGAGCAGTTCTTC.

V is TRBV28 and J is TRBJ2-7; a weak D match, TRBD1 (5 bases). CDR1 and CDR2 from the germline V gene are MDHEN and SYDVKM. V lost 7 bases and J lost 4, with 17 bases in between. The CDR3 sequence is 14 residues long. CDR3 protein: CASTDSSFTYEQYF. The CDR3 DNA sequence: TGTGCCAGCACTGACAGCTCCTTTACTTACGAGCAGTACTTC.

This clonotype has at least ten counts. As DNA, the CDR3 is TGTGCCAGCAGCTCTACTTCCGGGACTAGCGGGCCCAAAGTCCCAGATACGCAGTATTTT. Translation gives CASSSTSGTSGPKVPDTQYF. The chain is built from TRBV27 and TRBJ2-3, with TRBD2 matching over 12 bases. Looked up from germline, CDR1 is MNHEY and CDR2 is SMNVEV (reference sequence). The J segment lost 4 bases and the V segment lost 6 bases, leaving 20 bases of the junction unmatched. This CDR3 is 20 amino acids long.

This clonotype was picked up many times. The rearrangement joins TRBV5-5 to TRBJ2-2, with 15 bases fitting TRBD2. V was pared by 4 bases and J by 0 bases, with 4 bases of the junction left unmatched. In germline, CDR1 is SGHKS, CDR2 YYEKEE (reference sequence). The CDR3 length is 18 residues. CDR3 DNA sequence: TGTGCCAGCAGCCTGGGACTAGCGGGGGGCCCGAACACCGGGGAGCTGTTTTTT. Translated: CASSLGLAGGPNTGELFF.

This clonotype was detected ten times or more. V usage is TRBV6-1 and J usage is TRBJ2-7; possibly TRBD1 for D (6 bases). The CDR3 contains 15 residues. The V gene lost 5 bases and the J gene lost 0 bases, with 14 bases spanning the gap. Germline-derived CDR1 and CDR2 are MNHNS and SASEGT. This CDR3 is CASSPSGTPSYEQYF. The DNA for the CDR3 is TGTGCCAGCAGTCCATCCGGGACACCCTCCTACGAGCAGTACTTC.

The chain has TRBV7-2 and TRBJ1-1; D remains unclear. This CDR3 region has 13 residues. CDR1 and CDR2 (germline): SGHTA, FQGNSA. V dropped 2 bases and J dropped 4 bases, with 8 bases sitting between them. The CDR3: CASSLRASTEAFF. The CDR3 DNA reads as TGTGCCAGCAGCTTACGGGCAAGCACTGAAGCTTTCTTT.

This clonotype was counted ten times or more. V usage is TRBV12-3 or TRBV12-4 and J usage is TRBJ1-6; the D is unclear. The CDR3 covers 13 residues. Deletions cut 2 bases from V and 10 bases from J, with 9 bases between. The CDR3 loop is CASSLTRGSPLHF. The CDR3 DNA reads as TGTGCCAGCAGTTTAACCCGAGGATCACCCCTCCACTTT.

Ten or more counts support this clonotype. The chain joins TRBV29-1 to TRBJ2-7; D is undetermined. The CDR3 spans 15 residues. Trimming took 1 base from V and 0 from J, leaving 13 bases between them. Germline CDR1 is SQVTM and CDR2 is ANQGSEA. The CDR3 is CSVEVRRRASYEQYF. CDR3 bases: TGCAGCGTTGAAGTAAGAAGACGCGCCTCCTACGAGCAGTACTTC.

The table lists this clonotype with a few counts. The CDR3 DNA follows: TGTGCCCTCCATCGCGAGGCCTATGGCTACACCTTC. The encoded protein is CALHREAYGYTF. The chain employs TRBV10-3 and TRBJ1-2; D is unresolved. This CDR3 is 12 amino acids long. V was trimmed by 11 bases and J by 4 bases, leaving 14 bases between them. The germline V gene has CDR1 ENHRY and CDR2 SYGVKD.

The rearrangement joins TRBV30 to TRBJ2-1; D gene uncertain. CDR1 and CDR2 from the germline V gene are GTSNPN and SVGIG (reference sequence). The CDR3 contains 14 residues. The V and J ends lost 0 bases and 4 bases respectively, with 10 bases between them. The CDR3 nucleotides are TGTGCCTGGAGTGTTTCAGGCCGGTACAATGAGCAGTTCTTC. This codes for CAWSVSGRYNEQFF.